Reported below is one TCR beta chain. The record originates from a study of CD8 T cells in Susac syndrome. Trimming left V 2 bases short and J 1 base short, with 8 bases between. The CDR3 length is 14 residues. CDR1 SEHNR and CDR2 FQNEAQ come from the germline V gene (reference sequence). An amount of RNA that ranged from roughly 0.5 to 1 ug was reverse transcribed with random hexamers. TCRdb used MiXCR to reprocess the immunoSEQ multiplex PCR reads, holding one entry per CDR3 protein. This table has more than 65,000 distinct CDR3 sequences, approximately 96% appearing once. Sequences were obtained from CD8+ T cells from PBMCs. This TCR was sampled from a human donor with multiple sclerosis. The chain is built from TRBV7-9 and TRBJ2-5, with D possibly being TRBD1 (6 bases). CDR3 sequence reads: CASSLPGAQETQYF. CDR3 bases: TGTGCCAGCAGCTTACCAGGGGCCCAAGAGACCCAGTACTTC.